This TCR beta chain appears in the sequencing data of a study of T cells in Graves' hyperthyroidism and ophthalmopathy (dated by TCRdb to the late 2010s). Notes on the research overall: Peripheral blood was sampled at the time of initial diagnosis, prior to any treatment. A discovery cohort of about a hundred patients, about 44 with Graves' ophthalmopathy and 55 to 65 with stable Graves' hyperthyroidism, was used to find distinguishing TCR V-J signatures. After sampling, hyperthyroidism patients received methimazole starting at 30 mg daily, and ophthalmopathy patients received high-dose intravenous methylprednisolone. The roughly 100 discovery patients were divided at random into training and test sets in a 7:3 ratio. The paper reports TCR Vbeta CDR3 sequencing of roughly 140 peripheral blood samples: 40 to 45 ophthalmopathy, fewer than 85 hyperthyroidism and around 17 progressor patients. In addition, the study compared T-cell repertoires in thyroid tissue and in blood from about 6 Graves' hyperthyroidism patients. Whether ophthalmopathy could be predicted prospectively was tested in an independent validation cohort made up of fewer than 20 hyperthyroidism patients plus 17 patients who later progressed to ophthalmopathy. The investigation overall reported the following: A model built on a 13 V-J signature distinguished ophthalmopathy from stable hyperthyroidism, reaching 85% to 90% sensitivity and 81.08% specificity in cross-validation and 80%/75% in testing. Most expanded thyroid clonotypes (frequency above 0.001) were also detected in blood, a finding suggesting that blood repertoires may reflect thyroid immune responses. Sample size was not statistically predetermined, and investigators were not blinded to group allocation. In validation, the model predicted progression to ophthalmopathy with about 71% sensitivity and 72% to 85% specificity, a median of approximately 6.7 months before onset.

Amplification of TCR beta CDR3 regions was carried out from RNA transcripts. For the first round of RT-PCR on the TCR CDR3, the HTBI primer set was used together with the Qiagen OneStep RT-PCR kit. Libraries were constructed in a second round of multiplex PCR, after which size selection and purification were performed. The libraries were sequenced on an Illumina HiSeq2000 using paired-end 100 bp reads. The source study handled its data this way. SOAPnuke was used to process the raw data, with reads discarded if the reads contained adapters or uncalled bases, had a mean Phred below 15, or lacked an exact constant-primer or identifier match. High-quality paired reads were merged using COPE v1.2.5, and each unique nucleotide sequence was defined as a clonotype. MiTCR v1.1 was used to align clonotypes to the IMGT TRBV, TRBD and TRBJ reference segments. Only V-J combinations with frequency above 0.0001, covering 99% to 99.2% of repertoires, were analysed. A TCS score was defined as the ratio between F50 (clonal expansion) and ExV (chaos), using BLOSUM62-based TCRdist between CDR3 peptides within each V-J. Welch's t-statistics and random forest reduced just over 500 V-J features to fewer than 15, which were used in a naive Bayes classifier (R e1071). Thyroid-blood repertoire similarity was quantified with the Morisita-Horn index. TCRdb reran the public reads through fastp at Q25 and MiXCR, keeping productive beta chains. Entries are consolidated by CDR3 protein sequence, retaining the most common genes and DNA. The V and J calls, along with clone size, are taken from TCRdb and not from the paper's own processing. The sample yields about 840,000 distinct CDR3 sequences; around 39% were counted once. The ten largest clones capture 8% to 9% of the sample.

Stable Graves' hyperthyroidism was defined as the absence of progression to ophthalmopathy over 18 months of follow-up. The hyperthyroidism patients were between 18 and 65 years old and newly diagnosed, with a disease duration of less than 2 months. The study excluded patients with uncontrolled infections, other autoimmune diseases, pregnancy or lactation. Diagnoses were based on clinical symptoms, serum thyroxine and TRAb, thyroid ultrasound and orbital computed tomography. Ficoll-Paque density gradient centrifugation was used to isolate PBMCs from about 10 ml of fresh peripheral blood. Trizol reagent was used to extract total RNA, and RNA quality was then checked on an Agilent 2100 Bioanalyzer. This clonotype was seen a handful of times. No cognate antigen has been identified for it. No base-level quality is on record; no much larger clone is a single base apart. Relative to germline, V is 4 bases shorter and J is 4 bases shorter, with 11 bases between their ends. From cysteine to phenylalanine, the CDR3 is 13 amino acids long. The retained sequence is limited to the CDR3, 39 bases, with the frame set at the first base. Based on the germline V gene, the CDR1 and CDR2 sequences are SGDLS and YYNGEE.

Sequenced material: blood. This receptor was taken from a man younger than 35 with Graves' hyperthyroidism. This receptor chain uses TRBV9 and TRBJ2-5; matching of 6 bases hints at TRBD2 as the D gene. The CDR3 loop reads CASSLKAGETQYF. The sequenced DNA: TGTGCCAGCAGCCTAAAAGCGGGAGAGACCCAGTACTTC.